This T cell receptor (beta chain) came from a study of T cells in Graves' hyperthyroidism and ophthalmopathy. This clonotype was recorded many times. Authors of the study amplified TCR beta CDR3 regions from RNA transcripts. RT-PCR in the first round (using the HTBI primer set) targeted the TCR CDR3. TCRdb ran MiXCR on the multiplex PCR reads and lists one entry per CDR3 protein. The sample lists approximately 520,000 distinct CDR3 sequences, less than 25% occurring once. The clonotype comes from a young man with Graves' hyperthyroidism. The material sequenced was blood.

The CDR3 protein is CASKRHQSGELFF. The CDR3 bases are TGTGCCAGCAAGCGCCACCAATCCGGGGAGCTGTTTTTT. This chain uses TRBV28 with TRBJ2-2; D is ambiguous. The length of the CDR3 is 13 residues. The ends were cut back, 7 bases at V and 6 bases at J, with 12 bases in the middle. The germline gives CDR1 MDHEN, CDR2 SYDVKM. The full variable domain, its missing parts supplied by reference TRBV28 and TRBJ2-2, is DVKVTQSSRYLVKRTGEKVFLECVQDMDHENMFWYRQDPGLGLRLIYFSYDVKMKEKGDIPEGYSVSREKKERFSLILESASTNQTSMYLCASKRHQSGELFFGEGSRLTVL.